The present entry profiles one T cell receptor (beta chain) with its context. What it recognizes is unknown. In the same sample, other DNA sequences code for this CDR3. The CDR3 covers 14 residues. Trimming took 2 bases from V and 5 from J, leaving 7 bases between them. Germline-derived CDR1 and CDR2 are SGHTA and FQGNSA. For sorted subsets, approximately 0.2 ug DNA per replicate equaled 30,000 or so T cell genomes. Authors' methods: Filtering was not the same, since immunoSEQ gave junction-only sequences without quality scores. The repertoire was sequenced with immunoSEQ multiplex PCR; TCRdb's copy has only in-frame clones and lacks some. V and J calls and clone size are given by that table; D and trimming were obtained from the DNA. Altogether roughly 2.4 million clones are present, approximately 94% being singletons, with the ten largest covering roughly 0.13%. The sample belongs to a study of shared clonotypes between healthy human individuals.

CD4+ cell separation produced CD45RA+ naive and CD45RA-negative memory subsets. Study results and caveats: What naive subsets generally showed was a larger estimated richness than memory subsets showed.

This receptor was obtained from a man aged 18 to 29 in good health. The sequenced sample was naive CD4+ T cells sorted from blood. Subset here: CD45RA+ positively selected. V is TRBV7-2 and J is TRBJ1-6, with D possibly matching TRBD1 (5 bases). The CDR3 DNA is TGTGCCAGCAGCTTACAGGGAAATAATTCACCCCTCCACTTT. Translated, it gives CASSLQGNNSPLHF.